This T cell receptor (beta chain) was identified during a study of T cells expressing NK-cell markers. Points from the study as a whole: One observes that, in several donors, these clonotypes were also the leading ones within the CD3+CD56-NKG2C+ fraction.

TCRdb re-called the 5' RACE reads; one entry per CDR3 protein, DNA not given. The listing records 400,000 or so distinct CDR3 sequences. The CDR3 loop spans 13 amino acids. The germline CDR1 and CDR2 sequences are MNHEY and SMNVEV (reference sequence). As regards this clonotype: What it recognizes is unknown.

Material for sequencing was blood T cells: a sorted CD56 or NKG2C T cell subset, CD4+ or CD8+ T cells, or bulk PBMC T cells (not recorded which). The chain joins TRBV27 to TRBJ2-1. The TCR originated in a woman aged 45-65 years in good health. The chain's CDR3 is CASSSIGYNEQFF.